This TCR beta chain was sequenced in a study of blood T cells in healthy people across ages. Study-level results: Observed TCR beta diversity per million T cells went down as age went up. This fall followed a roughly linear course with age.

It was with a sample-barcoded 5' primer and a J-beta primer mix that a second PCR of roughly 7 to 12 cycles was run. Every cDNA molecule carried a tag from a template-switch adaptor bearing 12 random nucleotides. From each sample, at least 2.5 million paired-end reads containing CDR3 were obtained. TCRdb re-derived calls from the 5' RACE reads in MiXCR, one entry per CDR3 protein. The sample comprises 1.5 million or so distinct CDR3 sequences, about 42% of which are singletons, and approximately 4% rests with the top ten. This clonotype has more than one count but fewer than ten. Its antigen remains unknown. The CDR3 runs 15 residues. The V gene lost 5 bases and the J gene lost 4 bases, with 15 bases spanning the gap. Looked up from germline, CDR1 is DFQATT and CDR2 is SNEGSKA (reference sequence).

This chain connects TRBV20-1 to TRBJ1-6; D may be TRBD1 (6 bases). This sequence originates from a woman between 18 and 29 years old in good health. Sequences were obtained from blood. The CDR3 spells CSAHPGASYNSPLHF. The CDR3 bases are TGCAGTGCTCACCCAGGGGCGTCATATAATTCACCCCTCCACTTT.